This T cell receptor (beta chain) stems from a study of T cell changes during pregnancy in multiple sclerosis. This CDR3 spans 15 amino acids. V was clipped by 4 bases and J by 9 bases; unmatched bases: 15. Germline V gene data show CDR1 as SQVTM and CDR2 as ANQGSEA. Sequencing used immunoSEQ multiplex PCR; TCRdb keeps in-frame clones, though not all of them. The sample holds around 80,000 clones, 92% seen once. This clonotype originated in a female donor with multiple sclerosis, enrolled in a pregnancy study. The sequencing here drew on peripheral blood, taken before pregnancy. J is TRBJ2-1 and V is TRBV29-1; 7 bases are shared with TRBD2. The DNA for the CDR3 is TGCAGCGTTGGCCTAACTAGCGCCTCTGAGGGTGAGCAGTTCTTC. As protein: CSVGLTSASEGEQFF.